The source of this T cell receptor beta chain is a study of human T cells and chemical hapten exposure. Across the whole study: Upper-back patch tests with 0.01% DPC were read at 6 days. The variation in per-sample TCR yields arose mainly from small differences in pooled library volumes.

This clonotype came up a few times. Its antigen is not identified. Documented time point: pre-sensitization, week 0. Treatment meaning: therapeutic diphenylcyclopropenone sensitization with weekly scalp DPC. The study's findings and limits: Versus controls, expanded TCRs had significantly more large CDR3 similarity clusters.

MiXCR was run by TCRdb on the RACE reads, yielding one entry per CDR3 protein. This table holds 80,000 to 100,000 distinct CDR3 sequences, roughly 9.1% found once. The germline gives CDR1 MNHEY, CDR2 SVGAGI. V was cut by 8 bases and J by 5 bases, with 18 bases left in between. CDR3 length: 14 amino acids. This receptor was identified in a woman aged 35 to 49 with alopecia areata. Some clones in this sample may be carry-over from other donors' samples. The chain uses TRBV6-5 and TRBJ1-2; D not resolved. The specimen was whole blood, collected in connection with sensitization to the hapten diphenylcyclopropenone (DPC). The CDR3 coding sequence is TGTGCCAGCTGCCCGATCGGCAGCAGGTATGGCTACACCTTC. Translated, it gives CASCPIGSRYGYTF.